This record looks at one T cell receptor beta chain sequence and its context. The clone's antigen remains unknown. No much larger clonotype is one base removed from it; base qualities were not supplied. This sample stems from a study of blood T cell repertoires in COVID-19 (dated by TCRdb to about 2020). In the study overall: Samples covering the acute and convalescent phases of COVID-19 were provided by collaborators in the United States, Italy and Spain. Where available, HLA class I and class II types were taken from metadata supplied by the sample provider and were not determined by assay-based typing. The repertoires were released in a freely available public database meant as a resource for research on the immune response to SARS-CoV-2. The dataset comprised deeply sampled blood TCRbeta repertoires from subjects exposed to, actively infected with, or recovered from COVID-19. Samples came from the ongoing ImmuneRACE study (first 160 participants) plus 1,254 subjects from 6 global collaborators. Nearly every sample came with metadata listing a de-identified subject ID, COVID-19 status, age in years and sex. The prospective study material was composed of cDNA or gDNA derived from T cells, B-cell-depleted T cells, or PBMCs.

In the prospective study, participants were roughly 18 to 90 years old, resided in about two dozen geographic areas of the United States, and were enrolled through a virtual design. In the prospective study, cohorts were assigned on the basis of participant-reported clinical history obtained from a screening survey and a study questionnaire. In the prospective study, whole blood, serum and a nasopharyngeal or oropharyngeal swab were collected from each participant by mobile phlebotomists. Prospective study participants could optionally give additional blood draws and questionnaires over an approximately two-month period. Blood samples from the prospective study were shipped frozen or at room temperature prior to DNA extraction. Findings and caveats that apply to the study as a whole: The quantity of clinical and demographic metadata differed by source and by participant and was supplied without curation.

The trim is 4 bases for V and 3 bases for J, with a gap of 10 bases between the germline ends. CDR1 and CDR2, looked up from the germline V gene, are WSHSY and SAAADI. The CDR3 has 13 amino acids, counting the end cysteine and phenylalanine. Only the CDR3 DNA is retained, 39 bases long and in frame from the first base. TCRbeta CDR3 regions were amplified from genomic DNA using the immunoSEQ Assay, a bias-controlled multiplex PCR. The authors' pipeline ran thus. Within the assay, amplification of reference gene primers was used to estimate how many nucleated cells each sample contained. To quantify the absolute abundance of each unique TCRbeta CDR3 rearrangement, sequence reads were collapsed and filtered. For each sample, productive Simpson clonality was calculated as the square root of Simpson's diversity index over productive rearrangements. The table comes from immuneACCESS by way of TCRdb, which keeps in-frame sequences with V and J called. Part of the clones is missing from these tables; in studies checked, under half for an unresolved V gene and the rest for unknown reasons. The V and J calls and clone size come from that table; D and trimming were worked out from the DNA. For this sample the table gives about 230,000 clones, of which roughly 86% were detected only once. Around 4.2% of the sample is held by the ten biggest clonotypes.

The sequencing sample was made of PBMCs or T cells enriched from blood (not recorded which). Here the chain combines TRBV10-2 and TRBJ2-7; the D gene lacks a confident call. This clonotype was sampled from a woman in her twenties or thirties with acute COVID-19. This receptor carries the CDR3 CASSALARYEQYF. The sequence in DNA is TGCGCCAGCAGTGCCTTGGCCCGCTACGAGCAGTACTTC.